These 18 T cell receptor beta chains originate from one sample sequenced in a study of blood T cell repertoires in COVID-19. The repertoire was sequenced with immunoSEQ multiplex PCR; TCRdb's copy has only in-frame clones and lacks some. Of 120,000 or so clones detected, around four fifths appear once; the ten largest clones hold 20% to 25%. Sequencing was carried out using peripheral blood. The receptors were gathered from a human donor in a cohort sampled during active COVID-19.

The chain employs TRBV29-1 and TRBJ2-5; 11 bases match TRBD2. The CDR3 contains 16 residues. V lost 4 bases to trimming and J lost 5 bases; unmatched junction nucleotides: 12. CDR1 SQVTM and CDR2 ANQGSEA come from the germline V gene. This CDR3 is CSVVRTSGRHPETQYF. DNA for the CDR3: TGCAGCGTTGTAAGGACTAGCGGGCGCCATCCCGAGACCCAGTACTTC. The full variable domain, rest sourced from reference TRBV29-1 and TRBJ2-5, is SAVISQKPSRDICQRGTSLTIQCQVDSQVTMMFWYRQQPGQSLTLIATANQGSEATYESGFVIDKFPISRPNLTFSTLTVSNMSPEDSSIYLCSVVRTSGRHPETQYFGPGTRLLVL.

The chain recombines TRBV7-3 with TRBJ2-2; no clear D gene. Germline lookup yields CDR1 SGHTA and CDR2 FQGTGA. This CDR3 spans 14 amino acids. Trimming cost V 5 bases and J 3 bases, with 10 bases left between them. CDR3 residues: CASSPGAYTGELFF. CDR3 coding DNA: TGTGCCAGCAGCCCTGGAGCTTACACCGGGGAGCTGTTTTTT.

The rearrangement links TRBV5-5 to TRBJ2-3; TRBD2 aligns across 8 bases. Germline lookup yields CDR1 SGHKS and CDR2 YYEKEE (reference sequence). The V gene end was trimmed by 3 bases and the J gene end by 2 bases; junction bases not matched to a gene: 2. The CDR3 is 14 residues long. In DNA form, the CDR3 reads TGTGCCAGCAGCTCGGGGGGGAACACAGATACGCAGTATTTT. Its translation is CASSSGGNTDTQYF. The full variable domain, in which reference TRBV5-5 and TRBJ2-3 provide the parts outside the CDR3, is DAGVTQSPTHLIKTRGQQVTLRCSPISGHKSVSWYQQVLGQGPQFIFQYYEKEERGRGNFPDRFSARQFPNYSSELNVNALLLGDSALYLCASSSGGNTDTQYFGPGTRLTVL.

CDR3 region: CASSWGRGSYGYTF. CDR3 nucleotides: TGTGCCAGCAGTTGGGGCAGGGGTAGCTATGGCTACACCTTC. V gene TRBV27 combines with J gene TRBJ1-2, with D possibly matching TRBD1 (6 bases). This CDR3 is 14 amino acids long. The germline V gene has CDR1 MNHEY and CDR2 SMNVEV (reference sequence). The V end was cut by 4 bases, the J end by 4 bases, with 13 bases between.

The chain joins TRBV4-3 to TRBJ2-7; 9 nucleotides match TRBD1. The CDR3 has 14 residues. Germline values: CDR1 LGHNA, CDR2 YSLEER. The V gene end was trimmed by 4 bases and the J gene end by 3 bases; junction bases not matched to a gene: 4. CDR3 residues: CASSPGTGRYEQYF. CDR3 nucleotides: TGCGCCAGCAGCCCGGGGACAGGGCGCTACGAGCAGTACTTC.

The gene calls are TRBV18 and TRBJ1-6; D gene uncertain. Germline loops: CDR1 KGHSH, CDR2 LQKENI. This CDR3 spans 16 amino acids. Trimming pared 4 bases from V and 7 bases from J, leaving 17 bases between. The CDR3 here is CASSLYTGAENSPLHF. Here the CDR3 DNA reads TGTGCCAGCTCACTATATACGGGAGCCGAGAATTCACCCCTCCACTTT.

This clone was recorded a few times. The rearrangement uses TRBV7-2 and TRBJ2-3, with D perhaps matching TRBD1 (6 bases). Between the trimmed V and J ends, which lost 5 bases and 2 bases, there was a span of 23 bases. The germline V gene has CDR1 SGHTA and CDR2 FQGNSA. The CDR3 is 18 amino acids. CDR3 bases: TGTGCCAGCAGCCCCCGGCCGGGTCTAACAGGGCTCACAGATACGCAGTATTTT. Protein sequence: CASSPRPGLTGLTDTQYF.

V usage is TRBV7-9 and J usage is TRBJ1-2; TRBD1 matches at 7 bases. Germline V lookup: CDR1 SEHNR, CDR2 FQNEAQ (reference sequence). The CDR3 length is 12 residues. J lost 8 bases, V lost 4 bases, and 4 bases had no gene match. The CDR3 here is CASSSDRYGYTF. CDR3 nucleotides: TGTGCCAGCAGCTCGGACAGGTACGGCTACACCTTC.

The rearrangement links TRBV7-2 to TRBJ1-6; tentatively, D is TRBD1 (6 bases). V was clipped by 1 base and J by 13 bases, with 14 bases between them. This CDR3 is 14 amino acids long. Germline V CDR1 and CDR2: SGHTA, FQGNSA. CDR3 nucleotide sequence: TGTGCCAGCAGCTTAGGGGGACACCTTCAGCCCCTCCACTTT. Amino acid sequence: CASSLGGHLQPLHF.

Points on this clone: This CDR3 is also generated by other DNA sequences in the sample. The chain has TRBV18 and TRBJ1-1; possibly TRBD1 for D (6 bases). Trimming stripped 4 bases from V and 2 bases from J, with 8 bases between. CDR3 length equals 13 residues. Per the germline V gene, CDR1 is KGHSH and CDR2 is LQKENI. CDR3 bases: TGTGCCAGCTCACAACAGGGTAACACTGAAGCTTTCTTT. Amino acid sequence: CASSQQGNTEAFF.

V gene TRBV19 combines with J gene TRBJ2-1; D is undetermined. The germline gives CDR1 LNHDA, CDR2 SQIVND (reference sequence). Trimming pared 9 bases from V and 7 bases from J, leaving 10 bases between. CDR3 size: 11 residues. DNA of the CDR3: TGTGCCAGCCAGACAAGAAATGAGCAGTTCTTC. Translated, it gives CASQTRNEQFF. The variable domain in full, with the rest retrieved from reference TRBV19 and TRBJ2-1, is DGGITQSPKYLFRKEGQNVTLSCEQNLNHDAMYWYRQDPGQGLRLIYYSQIVNDFQKGDIAEGYSVSREKKESFPLTVTSAQKNPTAFYLCASQTRNEQFFGPGTRLTVL.

V and J are TRBV27 and TRBJ2-7; tentatively, D is TRBD2 (5 bases). V was shortened by 6 bases and J by 2 bases, with 20 bases between the two germline ends. This CDR3 comprises 16 residues. Germline loops: CDR1 MNHEY, CDR2 SMNVEV (reference sequence). The CDR3 sequence is CASRVYSSGRTYEQYF. The CDR3 DNA sequence: TGTGCCAGCAGGGTCTACTCAAGTGGGAGAACCTACGAGCAGTACTTC.

The chain joins TRBV2 to TRBJ1-3; 7 positions agree with TRBD1. V lost 8 bases, J lost 6 bases, and 10 bases stayed unmatched. The CDR3 consists of 14 residues. Germline V gives CDR1 SNHLY, CDR2 FYNNEI. The CDR3 coding sequence is TGTGCCAGCTACGGGACAGAAGGGGAAAACACCATATATTTT. This translates into CASYGTEGENTIYF.

The V gene is TRBV12-3 or TRBV12-4, the J gene TRBJ1-1; 7 bases are a match to TRBD1. The CDR3 covers 13 residues. Unmatched junction bases numbered 5, after V lost 6 bases and J lost 4 bases. CDR3 in DNA: TGTGCCAGCAGCCGGGACAGCTTCACTGAAGCTTTCTTT. Its protein product is CASSRDSFTEAFF.

This clone has a single count. V usage is TRBV15 and J usage is TRBJ1-5, with a tentative D call TRBD1 (5 bases). The CDR3 has 15 amino acids. From germline, CDR1 is LNHNV and CDR2 YYDKDF (reference sequence). The ends were cut back, 0 bases at V and 10 bases at J, with 16 bases in the middle. CDR3 nucleotide sequence: TGTGCCACCAGCAGAGATAGGCAGGGCCTAGGACCCCAGCATTTT. Encoded protein: CATSRDRQGLGPQHF.

This chain uses TRBV5-1 with TRBJ2-5; 11 positions match TRBD2. The V gene's germline CDR1 is SGHRS and CDR2 YFSETQ. The CDR3 has 16 amino acids. Unmatched junction bases numbered 8, after V lost 4 bases and J lost 3 bases. The CDR3 loop reads CASSRTSLAGEETQYF. CDR3 bases: TGCGCCAGCAGCCGTACCTCACTAGCGGGGGAAGAGACCCAGTACTTC. The complete variable domain, with remaining parts taken from reference TRBV5-1 and TRBJ2-5, reads KAGVTQTPRYLIKTRGQQVTLSCSPISGHRSVSWYQQTPGQGLQFLFEYFSETQRNKGNFPGRFSGRQFSNSRSEMNVSTLELGDSALYLCASSRTSLAGEETQYFGPGTRLLVL.

The rearrangement uses TRBV9 and TRBJ1-6, with D hard to call. V gave up 0 bases and J gave up 14 bases, with 12 bases separating them. CDR1 is SGDLS, CDR2 YYNGEE, per germline. This CDR3 has 13 residues. DNA of the CDR3: TGTGCCAGCAGCGTAGATTCCGGTAATACCCTCCACTTT. The encoded protein is CASSVDSGNTLHF.

The table lists this clone with a count of one. The gene calls are TRBV27 and TRBJ2-1, with 13 nucleotides matching TRBD2. This CDR3 has 16 amino acids. J was trimmed by 7 bases and V by 5 bases; bases with no gene match: 8. Germline V gene sequence: CDR1 MNHEY, CDR2 SMNVEV (reference sequence). As DNA, the CDR3 is TGTGCCAGCAGTACTTGGGGACTAGCGGGACGAAATGAGCAGTTCTTC. Protein: CASSTWGLAGRNEQFF.